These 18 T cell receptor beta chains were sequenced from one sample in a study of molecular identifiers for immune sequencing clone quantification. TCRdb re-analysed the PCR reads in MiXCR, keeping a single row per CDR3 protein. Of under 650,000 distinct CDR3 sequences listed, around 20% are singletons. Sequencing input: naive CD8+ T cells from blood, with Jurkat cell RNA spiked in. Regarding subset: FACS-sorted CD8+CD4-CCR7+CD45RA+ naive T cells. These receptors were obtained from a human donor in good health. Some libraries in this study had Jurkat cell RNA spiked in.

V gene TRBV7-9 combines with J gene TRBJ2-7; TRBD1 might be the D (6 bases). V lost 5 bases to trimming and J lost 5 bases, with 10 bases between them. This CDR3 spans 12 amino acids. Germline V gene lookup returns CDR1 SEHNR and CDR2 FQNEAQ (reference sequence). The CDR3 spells CASSEDSDEQYF. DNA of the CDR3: TGTGCCAGCAGCGAGGACAGTGACGAGCAGTACTTC.

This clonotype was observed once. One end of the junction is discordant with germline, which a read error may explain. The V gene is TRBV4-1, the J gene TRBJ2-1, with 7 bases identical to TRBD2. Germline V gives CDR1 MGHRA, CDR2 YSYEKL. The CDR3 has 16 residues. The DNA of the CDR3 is TGCGCCAGCAGCCAAGAGGCCAGCGGGATTAACAATGGGCAGTTCTTC. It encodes CASSQEASGINNGQFF.

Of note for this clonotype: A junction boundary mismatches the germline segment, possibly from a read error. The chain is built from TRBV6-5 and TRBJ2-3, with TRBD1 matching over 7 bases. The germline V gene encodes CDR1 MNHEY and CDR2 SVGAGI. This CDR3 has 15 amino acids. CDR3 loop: CASRTGTADTDAQYF. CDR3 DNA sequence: TGTGCCAGCAGAACAGGGACAGCCGACACAGATGCGCAGTACTTT.

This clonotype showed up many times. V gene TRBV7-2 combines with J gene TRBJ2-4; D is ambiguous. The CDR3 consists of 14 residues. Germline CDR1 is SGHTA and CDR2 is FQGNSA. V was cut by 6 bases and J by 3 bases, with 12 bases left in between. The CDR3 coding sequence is TGTGCCAGCAGACCAGAACTGAGCAAAAACATTCAGTACTTC. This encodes CASRPELSKNIQYF.

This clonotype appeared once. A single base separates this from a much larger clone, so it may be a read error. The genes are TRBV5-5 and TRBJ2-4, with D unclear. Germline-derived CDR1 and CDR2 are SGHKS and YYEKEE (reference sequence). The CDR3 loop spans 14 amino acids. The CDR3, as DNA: TGTGCCAGCAGCTTAGATATAGCCAAAAACACTCAGTACTTC. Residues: CASSLDIAKNTQYF.

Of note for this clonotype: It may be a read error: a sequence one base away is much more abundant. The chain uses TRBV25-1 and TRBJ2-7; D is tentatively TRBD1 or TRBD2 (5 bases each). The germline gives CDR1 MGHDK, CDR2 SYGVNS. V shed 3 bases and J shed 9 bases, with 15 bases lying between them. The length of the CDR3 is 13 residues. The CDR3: CASSETRAGGQYF. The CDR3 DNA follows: TGTGCCAGCAGTGAGACGCGTGCTGGGGGGCAGTACTTC.

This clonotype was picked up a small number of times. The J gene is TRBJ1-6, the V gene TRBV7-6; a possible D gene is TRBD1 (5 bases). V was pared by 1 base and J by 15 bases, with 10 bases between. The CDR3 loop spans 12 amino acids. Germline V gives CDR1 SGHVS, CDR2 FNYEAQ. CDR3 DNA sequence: TGTGCCAGCAGCTTAGGGGAGGGGAACCTCCACTTT. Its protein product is CASSLGEGNLHF.

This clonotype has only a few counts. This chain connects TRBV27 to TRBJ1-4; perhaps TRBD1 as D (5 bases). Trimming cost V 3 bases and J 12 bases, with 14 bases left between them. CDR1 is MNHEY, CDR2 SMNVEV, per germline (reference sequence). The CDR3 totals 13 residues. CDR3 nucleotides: TGTGCCAGCAGTTTCCAGGTCCCGGGGGAACTGTTTTTT. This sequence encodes CASSFQVPGELFF.

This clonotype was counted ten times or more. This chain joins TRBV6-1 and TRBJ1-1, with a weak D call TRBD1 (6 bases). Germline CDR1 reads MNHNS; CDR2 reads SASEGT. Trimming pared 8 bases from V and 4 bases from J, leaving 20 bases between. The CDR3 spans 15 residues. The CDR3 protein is CASGGGGRGGTEAFF. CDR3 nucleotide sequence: TGTGCCAGCGGAGGGGGGGGGCGCGGGGGCACTGAAGCTTTCTTT.

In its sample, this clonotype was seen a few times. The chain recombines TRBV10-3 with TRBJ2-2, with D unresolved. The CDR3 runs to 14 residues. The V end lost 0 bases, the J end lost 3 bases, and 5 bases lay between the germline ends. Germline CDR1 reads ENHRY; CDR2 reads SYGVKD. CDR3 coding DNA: TGTGCCATCAGTGAGTCGCAACACACCGGGGAGCTGTTTTTT. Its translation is CAISESQHTGELFF.

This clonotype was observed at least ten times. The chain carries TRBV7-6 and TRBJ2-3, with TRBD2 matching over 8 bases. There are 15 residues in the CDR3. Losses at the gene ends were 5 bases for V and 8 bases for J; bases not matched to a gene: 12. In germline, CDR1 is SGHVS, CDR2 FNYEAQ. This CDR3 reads CASSRSGGLAGTQYF. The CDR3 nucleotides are TGTGCCAGCAGCCGGAGCGGGGGCCTTGCTGGTACGCAGTATTTT.

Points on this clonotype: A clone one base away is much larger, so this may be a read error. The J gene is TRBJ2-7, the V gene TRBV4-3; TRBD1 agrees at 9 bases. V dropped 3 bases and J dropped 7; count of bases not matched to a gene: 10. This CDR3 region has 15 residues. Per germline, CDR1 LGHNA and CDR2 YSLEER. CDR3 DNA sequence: TGCGCCAGCAGCCACAGAACAGGGGGCAAGAATGAGCAGTACTTC. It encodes CASSHRTGGKNEQYF.

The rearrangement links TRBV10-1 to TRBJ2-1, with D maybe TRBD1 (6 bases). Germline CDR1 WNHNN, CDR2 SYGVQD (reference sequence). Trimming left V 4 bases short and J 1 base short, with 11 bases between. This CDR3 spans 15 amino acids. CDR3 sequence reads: CASSADRLSYNEQFF. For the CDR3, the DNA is TGCGCCAGCAGTGCTGACAGGCTTTCCTACAATGAGCAGTTCTTC.

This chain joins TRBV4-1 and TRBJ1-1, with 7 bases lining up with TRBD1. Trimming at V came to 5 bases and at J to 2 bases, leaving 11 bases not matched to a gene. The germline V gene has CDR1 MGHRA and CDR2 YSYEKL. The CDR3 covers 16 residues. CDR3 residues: CASSGLSTGLNTEAFF. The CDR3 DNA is TGCGCCAGCAGCGGACTCTCGACAGGGCTTAACACTGAAGCTTTCTTT.

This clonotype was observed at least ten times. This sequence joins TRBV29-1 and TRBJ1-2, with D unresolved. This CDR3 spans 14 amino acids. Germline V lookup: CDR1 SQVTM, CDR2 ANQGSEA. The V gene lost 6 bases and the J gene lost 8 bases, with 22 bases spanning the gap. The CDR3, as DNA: TGCAGCGTCTACGAGCGAGGAACATACGAAGGCTACACCTTC. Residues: CSVYERGTYEGYTF.

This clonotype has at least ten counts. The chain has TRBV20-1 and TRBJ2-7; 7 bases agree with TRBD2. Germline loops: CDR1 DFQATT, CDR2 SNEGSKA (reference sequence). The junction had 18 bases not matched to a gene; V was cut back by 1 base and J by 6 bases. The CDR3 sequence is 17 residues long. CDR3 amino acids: CSARGVGGDYRPPEQYF. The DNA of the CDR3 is TGCAGTGCTAGAGGAGTAGGTGGGGACTACCGGCCCCCCGAGCAGTACTTC.

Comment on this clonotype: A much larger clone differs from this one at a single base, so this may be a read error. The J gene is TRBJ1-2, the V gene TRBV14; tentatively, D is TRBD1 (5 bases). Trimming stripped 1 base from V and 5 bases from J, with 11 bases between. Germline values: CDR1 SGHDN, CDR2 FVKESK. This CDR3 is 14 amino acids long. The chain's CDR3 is CASSQGGTNYGYTF. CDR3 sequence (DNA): TGTGCCAGCAGCCAAGGGGGGACGAATTATGGCTACACCTTC. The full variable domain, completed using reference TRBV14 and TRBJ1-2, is EAGVTQFPSHSVIEKGQTVTLRCDPISGHDNLYWYRRVMGKEIKFLLHFVKESKQDESGMPNNRFLAERTGGTYSTLKVQPAELEDSGVYFCASSQGGTNYGYTFGSGTRLTVV.

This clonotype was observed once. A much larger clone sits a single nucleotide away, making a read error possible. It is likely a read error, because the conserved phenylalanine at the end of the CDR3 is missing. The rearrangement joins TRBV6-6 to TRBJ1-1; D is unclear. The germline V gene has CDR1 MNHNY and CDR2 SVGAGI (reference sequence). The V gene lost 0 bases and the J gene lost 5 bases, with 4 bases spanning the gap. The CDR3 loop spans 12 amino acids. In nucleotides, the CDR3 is TGTGCCAGCAGTTACTCCCAGACTGAAGCTTTCCTT. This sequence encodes CASSYSQTEAFL.